Following are 7 T cell receptor beta chains from one sample sequenced in a study of T cell responses to AZD1222 COVID-19 vaccine. TCRdb's copy holds only in-frame clones and misses some; the assay was immunoSEQ multiplex PCR. The repertoire consists of about 70,000 clones, with 70% to 90% occurring once and the leading ten covering approximately 4.8%. This sample comprised peripheral blood, obtained 28 days after the second dose of the MenACWY control vaccine. The origin of the receptors is an adult who received the MenACWY meningococcal vaccine as a control.

This rearrangement joins TRBV7-2 to TRBJ1-5, with a tentative D call TRBD1 (6 bases). Germline lookup yields CDR1 SGHTA and CDR2 FQGNSA. The CDR3 extends over 15 amino acids. V lost 5 bases to trimming and J lost 4 bases, with 15 bases between them. The CDR3 is CASSREGGGNQPQHF. CDR3 DNA sequence: TGTGCCAGCAGCCGGGAGGGGGGGGGAAATCAGCCCCAGCATTTT.

Comment on this clone: The limits of the CDR3 on the DNA are not certain, so only TCRdb's listed CDR3 is given. The chain combines TRBV6-5 with TRBJ1-3. Termini included, the CDR3 measures 12 amino acids. CDR1 and CDR2 (germline): MNHEY, SVGAGI. Here the CDR3 reads CASFGNGNTIYF.

V usage is TRBV6-2 or TRBV6-3 and J usage is TRBJ2-3; 7 nucleotides line up with TRBD2. J was trimmed by 2 bases and V by 5 bases; bases with no gene match: 7. CDR3 length: 15 residues. CDR1 and CDR2 (germline): MNHEY, SVGEGT. The CDR3 DNA is TGTGCCAGCAGTCCCCAAGCGGGGAACACAGATACGCAGTATTTT. Translation: CASSPQAGNTDTQYF.

Here the CDR3 DNA reads TGCGCCAGCAGCATAGGACAGGGGGCGCTTGGAAACACCATATATTTT. As protein: CASSIGQGALGNTIYF. This sequence joins TRBV5-1 and TRBJ1-3; 11 bases agree with TRBD1. This CDR3 is built from 16 residues. CDR1 and CDR2 from the germline V gene are SGHRS and YFSETQ. V trimming: 4 bases; J trimming: 3 bases; junction bases outside the gene matches: 6.

This clone was detected a few times. CDR3 bases: TGTGCCAGCTCGATTGCAGGTTTCAATTCACCCCTCCACTTT. It is translated as CASSIAGFNSPLHF. The chain recombines TRBV6-5 with TRBJ1-6; the D is unclear. The CDR3 contains 14 residues. Germline V gives CDR1 MNHEY, CDR2 SVGAGI. V was cut by 8 bases and J by 7 bases, with 15 bases left in between.

This sequence joins TRBV4-1 and TRBJ1-2; D gene unclear. Germline loops: CDR1 MGHRA, CDR2 YSYEKL. CDR3 size: 14 residues. The V gene lost 0 bases and the J gene lost 1 base, with 6 bases spanning the gap. The CDR3 sequence: CASSQDSVNYGYTF. CDR3 bases: TGCGCCAGCAGCCAAGATTCGGTTAACTATGGCTACACCTTC.

The chain joins TRBV11-3 to TRBJ2-7; 10 bases match TRBD1. The V gene end was trimmed by 5 bases and the J gene end by 7 bases; junction bases not matched to a gene: 8. CDR1 and CDR2 (germline): SGHNT, YENEEA. The CDR3 consists of 14 residues. The CDR3: CASSPTGGYGEQYF. In nucleotides, the CDR3 is TGTGCCAGCAGCCCGACAGGGGGCTACGGAGAGCAGTACTTC.